The 31 T cell receptor beta chains below come from one sample, sequenced in a study of blood T cell repertoires in COVID-19. Libraries were prepared by immunoSEQ multiplex PCR; TCRdb keeps only in-frame clonotypes and omits some of them. Among tens of thousands of clones listed, approximately 80% were seen once. The sample was peripheral blood. These receptor sequences come from a human donor with acute or convalescent COVID-19. The donor label of this sample is uncertain.

This clone was counted a few times. The gene calls are TRBV6-4 and TRBJ2-2, with 10 bases fitting TRBD2. The germline V gene encodes CDR1 MRHNA and CDR2 SNTAGT. With 4 bases clipped from V and 6 bases from J, the junction kept 5 bases outside the gene matches. The CDR3 extends over 15 amino acids. The CDR3 sequence: CASSGSSGGSGELFF. Written as DNA, the CDR3 is TGTGCCAGCAGTGGTTCTAGCGGGGGTTCCGGGGAGCTGTTTTTT.

The chain carries TRBV7-2 and TRBJ1-5; D perhaps matches TRBD1 (5 bases). Trimming removed 2 bases from V and 1 base from J, with 9 bases in between. The CDR3 loop spans 15 amino acids. Germline V gene sequence: CDR1 SGHTA, CDR2 FQGNSA. The CDR3 region has the DNA TGTGCCAGCAGCTTACAGGGCAGCAGCAATCAGCCCCAGCATTTT. Its translation is CASSLQGSSNQPQHF.

This chain joins TRBV7-9 and TRBJ2-7, with TRBD2 matching 7 bases. V trimming: 0 bases; J trimming: 5 bases; junction bases outside the gene matches: 13. The germline V gene has CDR1 SEHNR and CDR2 FQNEAQ (reference sequence). The CDR3 sequence is 17 residues long. The CDR3 spells CASSLAGVASGTNEQYF. The DNA for the CDR3 is TGTGCCAGCAGCTTAGCAGGGGTGGCTAGCGGAACAAACGAGCAGTACTTC. The whole variable domain, filled in from reference TRBV7-9 and TRBJ2-7, reads DTGVSQNPRHKITKRGQNVTFRCDPISEHNRLYWYRQTLGQGPEFLTYFQNEAQLEKSRLLSDRFSAERPKGSFSTLEIQRTEQGDSAMYLCASSLAGVASGTNEQYFGPGTRLTVT.

This clone has just one count. The genes are TRBV18 and TRBJ2-7; TRBD1 matches at 9 bases. Germline CDR1 reads KGHSH; CDR2 reads LQKENI. J gave up 5 bases and V 4 bases, and 3 bases lay outside the gene matches. This CDR3 comprises 13 residues. The CDR3 nucleotides read TGTGCCAGCTCACGGGGACAGGGTAACGAGCAGTACTTC. Translated: CASSRGQGNEQYF.

The rearrangement links TRBV7-2 to TRBJ2-1, with a weak D call TRBD2 (5 bases). The CDR3 is 12 residues long. The V end lost 5 bases, the J end lost 10 bases, and 12 bases lay between the germline ends. Germline loops: CDR1 SGHTA, CDR2 FQGNSA. The CDR3 here is CASSRSGREQFF. CDR3 in DNA: TGTGCCAGCAGCCGAAGCGGACGGGAGCAGTTCTTC.

The genes are TRBV7-2 and TRBJ2-5; 9 bases agree with TRBD1. The CDR3 loop spans 16 amino acids. Germline values: CDR1 SGHTA, CDR2 FQGNSA. Unmatched junction bases numbered 6, after V lost 3 bases and J lost 1 base. The DNA of the CDR3 is TGTGCCAGCAGCTTGGGGGGACAGGGCTTCCAAGAGACCCAGTACTTC. It translates to CASSLGGQGFQETQYF.

The chain couples TRBV15 to TRBJ1-1; the D gene is possibly TRBD1 (6 bases). The CDR3 covers 14 residues. V shed 5 bases and J shed 4 bases, with 14 bases lying between them. Germline V CDR1 and CDR2: LNHNV, YYDKDF (reference sequence). CDR3: CATSEQGSTTEAFF. Here the CDR3 DNA reads TGTGCCACCAGCGAACAGGGCTCGACCACTGAAGCTTTCTTT.

Points on this clone: One end of the junction is discordant with germline, which a read error may explain. This rearrangement joins TRBV5-1 to TRBJ2-5, with TRBD1 as a possible D gene (5 bases). The CDR3 loop spans 15 amino acids. Germline V CDR1 and CDR2: SGHRS, YFSETQ. CDR3 in amino acids: CASNLAAGQEETQYF. Written as DNA, the CDR3 is TGCGCCAGCAACTTGGCGGCAGGGCAAGAGGAGACCCAGTACTTC.

This sequence joins TRBV9 and TRBJ2-5, with a tentative D call TRBD2 (5 bases). The ends were cut back, 4 bases at V and 7 bases at J, with 14 bases in the middle. The germline CDR1 and CDR2 sequences are SGDLS and YYNGEE. The CDR3 consists of 13 residues. This CDR3 reads CASSPGRTRTQYF. CDR3 DNA sequence: TGTGCCAGCAGCCCCGGCAGAACTAGGACCCAGTACTTC. Complete variable domain (other parts from reference TRBV9 and TRBJ2-5): DSGVTQTPKHLITATGQRVTLRCSPRSGDLSVYWYQQSLDQGLQFLIQYYNGEERAKGNILERFSAQQFPDLHSELNLSSLELGDSALYFCASSPGRTRTQYFGPGTRLLVL.

This clone was seen a few times. This chain links TRBV7-9 with TRBJ2-7; D ambiguous. This CDR3 comprises 12 residues. From germline, CDR1 is SEHNR and CDR2 FQNEAQ (reference sequence). V was pared by 4 bases and J by 4 bases, with 8 bases between. As DNA, the CDR3 is TGTGCCAGCAGCTATGAGGCATACGAGCAGTACTTC. Its translation is CASSYEAYEQYF.

The chain joins TRBV28 to TRBJ1-2; 8 bases are a match to TRBD1. The J segment lost 0 bases and the V segment lost 8 bases, leaving 2 bases of the junction unmatched. In germline, CDR1 is MDHEN, CDR2 SYDVKM. The CDR3 has 13 amino acids. CDR3 sequence (DNA): TGTGCCAGCGGGGACAGGACTAACTATGGCTACACCTTC. It specifies CASGDRTNYGYTF.

In DNA, the CDR3 is TGTGCCAGCAGTTTGTGGAAGGGACAGGGATTTTCACCCCTCCACTTT. Its protein is CASSLWKGQGFSPLHF. The V and J genes are TRBV28 and TRBJ1-6; 9 bases agree with TRBD1. CDR1 and CDR2 from the germline V gene are MDHEN and SYDVKM. Losses at the gene ends were 3 bases for V and 9 bases for J; bases not matched to a gene: 9. CDR3 length equals 16 residues.

This clone was detected a few times. The gene calls are TRBV20-1 and TRBJ2-1; maybe TRBD1 (5 bases). With 3 bases removed from V and 4 bases from J, the gap between germline ends came to 10 bases. This CDR3 is 13 amino acids long. Germline lookup yields CDR1 DFQATT and CDR2 SNEGSKA (reference sequence). CDR3 residues: CSASGAQYNEQFF. The CDR3 nucleotides read TGCAGTGCTAGTGGGGCCCAATACAATGAGCAGTTCTTC.

The chain joins TRBV19 to TRBJ2-1; 9 positions agree with TRBD1. The germline V gene encodes CDR1 LNHDA and CDR2 SQIVND (reference sequence). This CDR3 is built from 14 residues. With V trimmed by 7 bases and J by 1 base, 2 bases remained unmatched. Here the CDR3 DNA reads TGTGCCAGTACGGGACAGGGTTCCTACAATGAGCAGTTCTTC. Amino acids: CASTGQGSYNEQFF. The complete variable domain, with remaining parts taken from reference TRBV19 and TRBJ2-1, reads DGGITQSPKYLFRKEGQNVTLSCEQNLNHDAMYWYRQDPGQGLRLIYYSQIVNDFQKGDIAEGYSVSREKKESFPLTVTSAQKNPTAFYLCASTGQGSYNEQFFGPGTRLTVL.

This chain joins TRBV28 and TRBJ2-3; TRBD2 aligns across 9 bases. This CDR3 has 14 residues. The V gene end was trimmed by 6 bases and the J gene end by 2 bases; junction bases not matched to a gene: 3. Germline V lookup: CDR1 MDHEN, CDR2 SYDVKM. The CDR3 DNA reads TGTGCCAGCAGGAGGACTAGCGCCACAGATACGCAGTATTTT. Encoded protein: CASRRTSATDTQYF.

This chain joins TRBV25-1 and TRBJ1-4; D might be TRBD1 (5 bases). Germline CDR1 and CDR2: MGHDK and SYGVNS. Deletions cut 7 bases from V and 5 bases from J, with 11 bases between. This CDR3 is 13 amino acids long. Here the CDR3 DNA reads TGTGCCAGCACGGGGGTCGAGAATGAAAAACTGTTTTTT. This encodes CASTGVENEKLFF.

CDR3 residues: CASSDRWDSPYEQYF. CDR3 coding DNA: TGTGCCAGCAGCGACCGATGGGACAGCCCCTACGAGCAGTACTTC. The chain combines TRBV9 with TRBJ2-7; the match to TRBD1 covers 7 bases. V shed 3 bases and J 2 bases; nucleotides not matched to a gene: 8. The CDR3 runs to 15 residues. Germline V lookup: CDR1 SGDLS, CDR2 YYNGEE.

The chain couples TRBV3-1 (or the pseudogene TRBV3-2) to TRBJ1-6, with 7 bases identical to TRBD1. The CDR3 covers 15 residues. The V gene end was trimmed by 5 bases and the J gene end by 7 bases; junction bases not matched to a gene: 8. Germline loops: CDR1 LGHDT, CDR2 YNNKEL (reference sequence). DNA of the CDR3: TGTGCCAGCAGCGTAAGGGACAGACCCAATTCACCCCTCCACTTT. Amino acid sequence: CASSVRDRPNSPLHF.

V and J are TRBV20-1 and TRBJ2-1; 7 bases agree with TRBD2. With V trimmed by 7 bases and J by 15 bases, 12 bases remained unmatched. This CDR3 contains 11 residues. CDR1 is DFQATT, CDR2 SNEGSKA, per germline (reference sequence). The CDR3 spells CSVIGGGWRFF. In nucleotides, the CDR3 is TGCAGTGTGATCGGCGGGGGTTGGAGGTTCTTC.

The rearrangement joins TRBV7-9 to TRBJ1-4; D remains unclear. Trimming cost V 6 bases and J 12 bases, with 23 bases left between them. CDR1 is SEHNR and CDR2 is FQNEAQ in the germline V gene (reference sequence). CDR3 length: 15 amino acids. The CDR3 DNA reads TGTGCCAGCAGTCCGAGACGGGGTGAGTCCCCCCAACTGTTTTTT. It translates to CASSPRRGESPQLFF.

The chain combines TRBV5-6 with TRBJ2-7; 7 bases line up with TRBD1. The germline V gene has CDR1 SGHDT and CDR2 YYEEEE. This CDR3 spans 14 amino acids. The J segment lost 0 bases and the V segment lost 5 bases, leaving 5 bases of the junction unmatched. The CDR3 protein is CASRVTGDSYEQYF. DNA for the CDR3: TGTGCCAGCAGAGTAACAGGGGACTCCTACGAGCAGTACTTC.

This chain connects TRBV10-3 to TRBJ2-3, with 8 positions matching TRBD1. The germline V gene has CDR1 ENHRY and CDR2 SYGVKD. The CDR3 spans 14 residues. Losses at the gene ends were 8 bases for V and 4 bases for J; bases not matched to a gene: 8. The CDR3 protein is CAIRDRRRADTQYF. CDR3 sequence (DNA): TGTGCCATCCGGGACAGGCGAAGGGCAGATACGCAGTATTTT.

This clone was picked up many times. V gene TRBV27 combines with J gene TRBJ2-7; 8 bases fit TRBD2. V lost 5 bases, J lost 6 bases, and 18 bases stayed unmatched. The CDR3 contains 17 residues. From germline, CDR1 is MNHEY and CDR2 SMNVEV (reference sequence). The DNA of the CDR3 is TGTGCCAGCAGTCATACCCCGGGAGGGAGCGATGAGGGCGAGCAGTACTTC. Protein sequence: CASSHTPGGSDEGEQYF.

This clone occurred once. The chain is built from TRBV3-1 (or the pseudogene TRBV3-2) and TRBJ2-7; 8 positions agree with TRBD2. CDR3 length: 13 amino acids. Germline V gene sequence: CDR1 LGHDT, CDR2 YNNKEL (reference sequence). V gave up 5 bases and J gave up 5 bases; unmatched junction bases: 5. The CDR3 sequence is CASSAGTRDEQYF. DNA of the CDR3: TGTGCCAGCAGCGCAGGGACTAGAGACGAGCAGTACTTC.

This sequence joins TRBV7-6 and TRBJ2-5; 12 bases agree with TRBD2. The CDR3 sequence is 16 residues long. In germline, CDR1 is SGHVS, CDR2 FNYEAQ. Unmatched junction bases numbered 5, after V lost 2 bases and J lost 4 bases. The CDR3 loop is CASSLFLAGGGETQYF. DNA of the CDR3: TGTGCCAGCAGCTTATTTCTAGCGGGGGGGGGAGAGACCCAGTACTTC.

The chain is built from TRBV3-1 (or the pseudogene TRBV3-2) and TRBJ1-2, with D unresolved. CDR1 is LGHDT, CDR2 YNNKEL, per germline (reference sequence). This CDR3 contains 13 residues. V was clipped by 4 bases and J by 8 bases, with 14 bases between them. CDR3 nucleotide sequence: TGTGCCAGCAGCCGGCGGGTGGCGGGCGGCTACACCTTC. Its protein is CASSRRVAGGYTF.

The DNA for the CDR3 is TGTGCCACCAAAGGGGTGACTCGCACAGATACGCAGTATTTT. Translated, it gives CATKGVTRTDTQYF. The V and J genes are TRBV24-1 and TRBJ2-3; D possibly corresponds to TRBD1 (5 bases). This CDR3 has 14 residues. Germline V gives CDR1 KGHDR, CDR2 SFDVKD. The V end was cut by 8 bases, the J end by 1 base, with 12 bases between.

The rearrangement uses TRBV6-5 and TRBJ2-5, with D perhaps TRBD2 (6 bases). V lost 4 bases and J 2 bases, leaving 17 bases between the germline ends. The CDR3 length is 16 residues. The germline gives CDR1 MNHEY, CDR2 SVGAGI. CDR3 protein: CASSSSGREAQETQYF. CDR3 bases: TGTGCCAGCAGTTCATCGGGCAGGGAGGCACAAGAGACCCAGTACTTC.

The chain recombines TRBV30 with TRBJ2-7, with D unresolved. The CDR3 runs 11 residues. V gave up 2 bases and J gave up 4 bases, with 6 bases separating them. The V gene's germline CDR1 is GTSNPN and CDR2 SVGIG (reference sequence). CDR3 region: CAWSPGYEQYF. CDR3 DNA sequence: TGTGCCTGGAGTCCCGGTTACGAGCAGTACTTC.

The V and J genes are TRBV24-1 and TRBJ2-5; TRBD1 aligns across 7 bases. V dropped 4 bases and J dropped 0; count of bases not matched to a gene: 4. Germline CDR1 and CDR2: KGHDR and SFDVKD. This CDR3 comprises 15 residues. CDR3 bases: TGTGCCACCAGTGAGGGCAGGGGGTACCAAGAGACCCAGTACTTC. Encoded protein: CATSEGRGYQETQYF.

V gene TRBV2 combines with J gene TRBJ2-3; 8 bases are a match to TRBD1. The CDR3 length is 15 residues. With 2 bases clipped from V and 4 bases from J, the junction kept 5 bases outside the gene matches. Germline CDR1 SNHLY, CDR2 FYNNEI. The CDR3 protein is CASSEPGGSSDTQYF. For the CDR3, the DNA is TGTGCCAGCAGTGAACCAGGGGGCTCGTCAGATACGCAGTATTTT.